This TCR beta chain originates from a study of shared T cell receptors in the human thymus. Sequencing used immunoSEQ multiplex PCR; TCRdb keeps in-frame clones, though not all of them. The sample lists hundreds of thousands of clones, approximately 85% occurring once. Germline lookup yields CDR1 SGHDN and CDR2 FVKESK. J gave up 4 bases and V 3 bases, and 6 bases lay outside the gene matches. CDR3 length: 15 amino acids. The same data also contributed to another study, on human thymus T cells. In that study: Those donating were healthy Finnish infants in corrective surgery for congenital heart defects. Resections were taken during corrective heart surgery, and the thymus tissue came from these. Highly overlapping thymic repertoires among unrelated individuals were reported in related research.

The receptor was derived from a girl under three years old with a congenital heart defect. Material for sequencing was thymocytes. V is TRBV14 and J is TRBJ2-3; 8 nucleotides agree with TRBD1. Here the CDR3 DNA reads TGTGCCAGCAGCCATCCCGACAGGGGAGCAGATACGCAGTATTTT. Translating gives CASSHPDRGADTQYF.